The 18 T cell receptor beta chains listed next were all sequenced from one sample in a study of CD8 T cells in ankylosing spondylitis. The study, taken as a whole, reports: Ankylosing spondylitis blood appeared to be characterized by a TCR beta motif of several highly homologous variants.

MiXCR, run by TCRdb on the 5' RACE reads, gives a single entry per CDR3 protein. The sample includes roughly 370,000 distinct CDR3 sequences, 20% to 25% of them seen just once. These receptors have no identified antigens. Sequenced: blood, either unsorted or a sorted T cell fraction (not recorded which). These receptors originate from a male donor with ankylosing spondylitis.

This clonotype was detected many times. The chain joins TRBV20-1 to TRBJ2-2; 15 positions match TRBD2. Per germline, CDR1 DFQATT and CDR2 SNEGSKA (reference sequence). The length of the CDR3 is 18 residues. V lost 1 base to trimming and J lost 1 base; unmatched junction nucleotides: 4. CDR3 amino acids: CSARGTSGRAWNTGELFF. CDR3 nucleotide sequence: TGCAGTGCTAGAGGGACTAGCGGGAGGGCCTGGAACACCGGGGAGCTGTTTTTT.

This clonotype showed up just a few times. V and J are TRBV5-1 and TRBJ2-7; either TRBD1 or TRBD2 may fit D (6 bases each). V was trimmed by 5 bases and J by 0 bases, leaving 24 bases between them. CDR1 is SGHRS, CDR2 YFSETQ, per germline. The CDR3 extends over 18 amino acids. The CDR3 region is CASRLWLGAGRSSYEQYF. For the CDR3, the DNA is TGCGCCAGCAGACTCTGGTTGGGGGCGGGACGGAGCTCCTACGAGCAGTACTTC.

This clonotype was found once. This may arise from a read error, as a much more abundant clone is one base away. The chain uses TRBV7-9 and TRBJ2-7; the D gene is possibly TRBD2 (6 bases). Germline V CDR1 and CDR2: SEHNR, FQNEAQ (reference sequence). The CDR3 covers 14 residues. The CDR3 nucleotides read TGTGCCAGCACCACCGGGAGCACATCGAGCGAGCTGTACTTC. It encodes CASTTGSTSSELYF. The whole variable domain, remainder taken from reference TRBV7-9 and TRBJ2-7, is DTGVSQNPRHKITKRGQNVTFRCDPISEHNRLYWYRQTLGQGPEFLTYFQNEAQLEKSRLLSDRFSAERPKGSFSTLEIQRTEQGDSAMYLCASTTGSTSSELYFGPGTRLTVT.

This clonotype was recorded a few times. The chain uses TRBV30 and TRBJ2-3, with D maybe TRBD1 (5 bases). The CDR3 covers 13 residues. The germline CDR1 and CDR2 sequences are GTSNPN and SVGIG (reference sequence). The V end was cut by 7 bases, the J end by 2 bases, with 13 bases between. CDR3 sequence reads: CASRQLITDTQYF. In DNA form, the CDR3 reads TGTGCCTCTCGACAGCTTATCACAGATACGCAGTATTTT.

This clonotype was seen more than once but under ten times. The CDR3 region has the DNA TGTGCCAGCAGTAGGGGTGAGCAGTTCTTC. Translating gives CASSRGEQFF. The J gene is TRBJ2-1, the V gene TRBV28, with D maybe TRBD1 (5 bases). Germline CDR1 is MDHEN and CDR2 is SYDVKM. The CDR3 length is 10 residues. V was cut by 5 bases and J by 9 bases, with 5 bases left in between.

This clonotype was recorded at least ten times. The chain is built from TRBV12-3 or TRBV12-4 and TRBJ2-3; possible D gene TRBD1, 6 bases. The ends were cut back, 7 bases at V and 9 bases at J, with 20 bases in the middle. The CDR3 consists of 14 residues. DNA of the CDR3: TGTGCCAGCACCCCGGGGACATACTCTGGGACGCAGTATTTT. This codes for CASTPGTYSGTQYF.

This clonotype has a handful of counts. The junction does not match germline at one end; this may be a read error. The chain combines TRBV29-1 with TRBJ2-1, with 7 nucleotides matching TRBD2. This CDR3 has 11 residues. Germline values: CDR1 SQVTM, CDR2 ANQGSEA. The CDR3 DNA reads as TGCAGCATCTACCAACGGGGGGAGCCGTTCTTC. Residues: CSIYQRGEPFF.

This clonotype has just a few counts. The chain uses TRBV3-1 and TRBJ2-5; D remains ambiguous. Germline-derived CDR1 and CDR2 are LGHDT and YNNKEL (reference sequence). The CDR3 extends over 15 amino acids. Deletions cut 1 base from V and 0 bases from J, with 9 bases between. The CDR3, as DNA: TGTGCCAGCAGCCAAGGAAGGTGGAACCAAGAGACCCAGTACTTC. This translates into CASSQGRWNQETQYF.

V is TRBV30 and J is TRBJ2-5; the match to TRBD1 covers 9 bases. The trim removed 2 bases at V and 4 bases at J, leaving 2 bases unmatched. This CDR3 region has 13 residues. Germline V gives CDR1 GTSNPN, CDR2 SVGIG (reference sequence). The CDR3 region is CAWSTGGRETQYF. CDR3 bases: TGTGCCTGGAGTACAGGGGGCCGAGAGACCCAGTACTTC.

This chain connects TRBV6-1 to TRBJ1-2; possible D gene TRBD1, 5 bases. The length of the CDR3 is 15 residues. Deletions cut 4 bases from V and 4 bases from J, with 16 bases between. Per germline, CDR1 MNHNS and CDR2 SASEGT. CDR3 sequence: CASSAGEKWGYGYTF. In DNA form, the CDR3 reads TGTGCCAGCAGTGCGGGGGAAAAGTGGGGCTATGGCTACACCTTC.

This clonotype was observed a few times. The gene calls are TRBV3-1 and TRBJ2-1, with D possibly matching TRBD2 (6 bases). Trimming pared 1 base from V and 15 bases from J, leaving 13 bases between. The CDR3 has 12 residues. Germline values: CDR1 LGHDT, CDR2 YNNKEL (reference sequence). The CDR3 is CASSQAGGGMFF. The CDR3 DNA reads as TGTGCCAGCAGCCAAGCCGGGGGAGGCATGTTCTTC.

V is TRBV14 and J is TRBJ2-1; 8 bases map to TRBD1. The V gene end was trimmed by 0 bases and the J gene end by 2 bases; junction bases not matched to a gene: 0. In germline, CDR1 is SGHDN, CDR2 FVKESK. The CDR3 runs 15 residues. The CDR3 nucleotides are TGTGCCAGCAGCCAAGACAGGGGGCCCTACAATGAGCAGTTCTTC. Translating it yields CASSQDRGPYNEQFF. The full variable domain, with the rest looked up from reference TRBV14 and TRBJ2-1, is EAGVTQFPSHSVIEKGQTVTLRCDPISGHDNLYWYRRVMGKEIKFLLHFVKESKQDESGMPNNRFLAERTGGTYSTLKVQPAELEDSGVYFCASSQDRGPYNEQFFGPGTRLTVL.

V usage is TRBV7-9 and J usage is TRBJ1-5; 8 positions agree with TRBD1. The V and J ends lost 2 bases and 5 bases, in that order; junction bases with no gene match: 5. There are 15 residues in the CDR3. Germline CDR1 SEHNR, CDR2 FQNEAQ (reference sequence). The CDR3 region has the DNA TGTGCCAGCAGCTTAATGCACAGGGGGGATCAGCCCCAGCATTTT. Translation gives CASSLMHRGDQPQHF.

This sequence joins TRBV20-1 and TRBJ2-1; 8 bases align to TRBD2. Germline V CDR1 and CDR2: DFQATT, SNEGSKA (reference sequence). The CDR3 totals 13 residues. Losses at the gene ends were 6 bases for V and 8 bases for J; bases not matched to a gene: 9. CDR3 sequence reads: CSAVSGSRDEQFF. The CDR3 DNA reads TGCAGTGCCGTAAGCGGGAGTCGGGATGAGCAGTTCTTC.

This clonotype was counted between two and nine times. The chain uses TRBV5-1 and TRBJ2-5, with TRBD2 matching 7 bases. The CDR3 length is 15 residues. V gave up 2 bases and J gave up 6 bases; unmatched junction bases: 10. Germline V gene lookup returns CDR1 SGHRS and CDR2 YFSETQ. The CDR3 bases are TGCGCCAGCAGCTTTAGGGACTACCCTCCTCAGACCCAGTACTTC. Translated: CASSFRDYPPQTQYF.

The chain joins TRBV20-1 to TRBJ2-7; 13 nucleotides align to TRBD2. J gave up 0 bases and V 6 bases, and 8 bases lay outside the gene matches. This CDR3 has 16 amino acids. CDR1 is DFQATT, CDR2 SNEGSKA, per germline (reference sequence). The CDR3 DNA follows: TGCAGTGCCCTAGGACTAGCGGGAGACTCCTCCTACGAGCAGTACTTC. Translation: CSALGLAGDSSYEQYF.

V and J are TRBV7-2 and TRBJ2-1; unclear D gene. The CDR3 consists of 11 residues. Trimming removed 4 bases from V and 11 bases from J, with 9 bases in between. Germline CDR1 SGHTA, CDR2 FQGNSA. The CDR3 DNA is TGTGCCAGCAGCTCAAGATTCAAGCAGTTCTTC. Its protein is CASSSRFKQFF.

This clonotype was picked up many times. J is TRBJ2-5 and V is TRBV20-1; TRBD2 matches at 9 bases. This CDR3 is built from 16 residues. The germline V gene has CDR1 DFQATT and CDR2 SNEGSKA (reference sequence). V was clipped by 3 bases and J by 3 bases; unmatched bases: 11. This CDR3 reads CSARDQTSGLKETQYF. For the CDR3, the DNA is TGCAGTGCTAGGGACCAAACTAGCGGGCTTAAAGAGACCCAGTACTTC.